This T cell receptor beta chain was captured in a study of siplizumab effects on memory and regulatory T cells (dated by TCRdb to the late 2010s). Background for the entire study: The effect of the anti-CD2 antibody siplizumab on alloreactive T-cell subsets was examined in allogeneic mixed lymphocyte reactions constructed from human PBMCs.

Sorted unstimulated T cells and proliferating T cells recovered from mixed lymphocyte reactions underwent TCRbeta CDR3 sequencing. Fresh whole blood from ten HLA-typed healthy donors was used as the source from which PBMCs were isolated. To map where alloreactive clones came from, CD4+ non-regulatory T cells in the unstimulated state were FACS-sorted. Concerning this clone itself: The antigen this receptor binds is unknown. Qualities for individual bases were not recorded, and no much larger clone is one base off.

V and J are truncated by 0 bases and 10 bases respectively, leaving an intervening sequence of 7 bases. Including cysteine and phenylalanine, the CDR3 has 12 amino acids. Of the read, only the CDR3 DNA is kept; its 36 bases are in frame from base 1. Per the germline V gene, LGHNA is the CDR1 and YSLEER is the CDR2. The library was obtained by the immunoSEQ multiplex PCR assay. Around 9.9 x 10^4 TCR templates per sample were assayed by the deep sequencing platform. Genomic DNA extracted from sorted T cells was used for TCRbeta CDR3 sequencing. On the study's bioinformatics: The R programming language was used for clonal analysis of TCRbeta CDR3 data. Alloreactive CD4+ and CD8+ clones were defined by comparing unstimulated samples with post-reaction CFSE-low samples. By matching sequences to the repertoires of sorted unstimulated Treg and non-Treg cells, each alloreactive CD4+ clone was assigned a regulatory or non-regulatory origin. TCRdb re-hosts the immuneACCESS table, in-frame sequences only. Its copies lack some clones; in the studies checked, an unresolved V gene accounts for under half of them, and the cause for the rest is not known. The V and J calls and clone size are taken from that table; D and trimming were inferred from the DNA. Across this sample there are approximately 100,000 clones, with roughly 93% seen only once. The leading ten clones occupy around 0.15% of the sample.

What the research found in general, with its limitations: The cumulative frequency of alloreactive sequences that could be traced back to unstimulated CD4+ memory T cells was significantly reduced by siplizumab. A naive or memory phenotype could not be assigned to roughly 75-97% of proliferating CD4+ or CD8+ clones. Of the alloreactive CD4+ clones that could be mapped, the Treg-derived share averaged roughly 69% with siplizumab compared with under 35% in control reactions. Unstimulated naive T cells appeared more diverse than memory T cells, and naive cells seemed to contribute substantially to the alloresponse. Whether proliferating Tregs from siplizumab cultures actually had suppressive function was not functionally confirmed. Sequences below about 10^-5 frequency were poorly captured, so only a minor fraction of alloreactive clones could be mapped to unstimulated subsets.

The clonotype comes from a human donor in good health. The rearrangement combines TRBV4-3 with TRBJ2-1, with TRBD2 tentatively as D gene (5 bases match). Sample: non-Treg CD4+ T cells sorted from blood. According to the study, the label for this sample's cell subset or site signals: FACS-sorted unstimulated CD4+ non-regulatory T cells. The CDR3 reads as follows: CASSQDRREQFF. In nucleotides, the sequence is TGCGCCAGCAGCCAAGATCGGAGGGAGCAGTTCTTC.